Listed below are T cell receptor beta chains from one sample, sequenced in a study of beta chain features in type 1 diabetes. Using immunoSEQ multiplex PCR, the repertoire was profiled, and TCRdb retains in-frame clones only, with some absent. Counted here are roughly 300,000 clones, roughly 9% occurring once; the ten biggest clones make up about 1%. The sequencing input was central memory CD4+ T cells from blood. All receptors come from a man younger than 40 with type 1 diabetes. Both conserved end residues are part of each CDR3. A D gene is named only where the DNA matches it firmly. Clone size is stated in some rows and not others, as once, few, many or a class when expanded.

>NA|TRBJ2-3|TRBV6-4|many
CASSDSSRAGSADTQYF
TGTGCCAGCAGTGACTCGAGTCGGGCCGGTTCGGCAGATACGCAGTATTTT
>NA|TRBJ1-5|TRBV6-1|few
CASSEQGSQPQHF
TGTGCCAGCAGTGAACAGGGGAGTCAGCCCCAGCATTTT
>NA|TRBJ2-3|TRBV30|NA
CAWSVMDPFPGNTSTDTQYF
TGTGCCTGGAGTGTAATGGACCCTTTCCCCGGAAATACTAGCACAGATACGCAGTATTTT
>NA|TRBJ1-3|TRBV6-6|many
CASSLDSLSGNTIYF
TGTGCCAGCAGCCTGGACAGCCTCTCTGGAAACACCATATATTTT
>TRBD2|TRBJ2-3|TRBV19|few
CASSIVASGSDTQYF
TGTGCCAGTAGTATAGTGGCTAGCGGATCCGATACGCAGTATTTT
>NA|TRBJ2-2|TRBV5-4|NA
CASSQRGPANTGELFF
TGTGCCAGCAGCCAACGGGGGCCTGCGAACACCGGGGAGCTGTTTTTT
>NA|TRBJ2-5|TRBV7-6|NA
CASSLRGAAETQYF
TGTGCCAGCAGCTTACGTGGTGCGGCAGAGACCCAGTACTTC
>TRBD2|TRBJ2-5|TRBV6-1|few
CASSEAAGGQETQYF
TGTGCCAGCAGTGAAGCGGCGGGGGGGCAAGAGACCCAGTACTTC
>TRBD2|TRBJ2-5|TRBV5-4|NA
CASSSGLAAPQETQYF
TGTGCCAGCAGCTCGGGACTAGCGGCACCACAAGAGACCCAGTACTTC
>NA|TRBJ1-1|TRBV19|few
CASSIQGKGNTEAFF
TGTGCCAGTAGTATACAGGGGAAGGGGAACACTGAAGCTTTCTTT
>NA|TRBJ1-6|TRBV5-1|NA
CASSLEASFSSPLHF
TGCGCCAGCAGCTTGGAAGCGTCCTTCAGTTCACCCCTCCACTTT
>NA|TRBJ2-3|TRBV6-5|few
CASTGDTQYF
TGTGCCAGCACGGGAGATACGCAGTATTTT
>NA|TRBJ2-5|TRBV25-1|once
CASSEREIQETQYF
TGTGCCAGCAGTGAACGGGAGATCCAAGAGACCCAGTACTTC
>NA|TRBJ2-4|TRBV14|NA
CASSLGRPAAKNYIQYF
TGTGCCAGCAGCCTGGGACGGCCGGCAGCCAAAAACTACATTCAGTACTTC
>TRBD1|TRBJ1-3|TRBV6-5|many
CASSYSPGGSGNTIYF
TGTGCCAGCAGTTACTCGCCAGGGGGATCTGGAAACACCATATATTTT
>NA|TRBJ2-1|TRBV25-1|many
CASSERRSHEQFF
TGTGCCAGCAGTGAAAGGAGGAGTCATGAGCAGTTCTTC
>NA|TRBJ1-6|TRBV19|NA
CASSIPSSYNSPLHF
TGTGCCAGTAGTATCCCGAGCTCCTATAATTCACCCCTCCACTTT
>NA|TRBJ2-2|TRBV27|NA
CASSLYHGAGNTGELFF
TGTGCCAGCAGTTTATATCATGGGGCAGGGAACACCGGGGAGCTGTTTTTT
>NA|TRBJ2-3|TRBV28|NA
CASSLYQGSSTDTQYF
TGTGCCAGCAGTTTATATCAGGGATCGAGCACAGATACGCAGTATTTT
>TRBD1|TRBJ1-1|TRBV5-1|few
CASSPRQGANTEAFF
TGCGCCAGCAGCCCTCGACAGGGCGCAAACACTGAAGCTTTCTTT
>TRBD1|TRBJ1-2|TRBV2|NA
CASRGQDRSGYTF
TGTGCCAGCAGGGGACAGGACAGGTCCGGCTACACCTTC
>NA|TRBJ1-3|TRBV19|NA
CASSPDGGSGNTIYF
TGTGCCAGTAGTCCCGACGGGGGCTCTGGAAACACCATATATTTT
>NA|TRBJ1-1|TRBV5-1|few
CASSLVLDTEAFF
TGCGCCAGCAGCTTGGTTCTGGACACTGAAGCTTTCTTT
>NA|TRBJ1-2|TRBV7-9|NA
CASSLGGDGNYGYTF
TGTGCCAGCAGCTTAGGTGGGGACGGTAACTATGGCTACACCTTC
>NA|TRBJ1-1|TRBV7-2|NA
CASSSKTGATEAFF
TGTGCCAGCAGCTCGAAGACAGGCGCCACTGAAGCTTTCTTT
>NA|TRBJ2-2|TRBV2|few
CASKTAQHTGELFF
TGTGCCAGCAAAACAGCCCAACACACCGGGGAGCTGTTTTTT
>TRBD1|TRBJ2-2|TRBV5-6|few
CASSLGQGAWNTGELFF
TGTGCCAGCAGCTTAGGACAGGGGGCTTGGAACACCGGGGAGCTGTTTTTT
>NA|TRBJ2-2|TRBV11-2|many
CASSYSQSNTGELFF
TGTGCCAGCAGCTACAGCCAGAGCAACACCGGGGAGCTGTTTTTT
>TRBD1|TRBJ1-4|TRBV7-9|few
CASSLDRGGEKLFF
TGTGCCAGCAGCTTAGACAGGGGAGGTGAAAAACTGTTTTTT
>NA|TRBJ1-2|TRBV4-3|few
CASSREVGDTYGYTF
TGCGCCAGCAGCCGAGAAGTCGGGGACACCTATGGCTACACCTTC
>NA|TRBJ1-6|TRBV5-1|NA
CASSLVGEFNSPLHF
TGCGCCAGCAGCTTGGTCGGGGAATTTAATTCACCCCTCCACTTT
>NA|TRBJ1-1|TRBV7-7|few
CASSLDVNTEAFF
TGTGCTAGCAGCTTAGACGTGAACACTGAAGCTTTCTTT
>NA|TRBJ2-4|TRBV21-1|many
CASRTSIAKNIQYF
TGTGCCAGCAGAACTTCCATAGCCAAAAACATTCAGTACTTC
>NA|TRBJ1-4|TRBV15|NA
CATSRDQSAAGDNEKLFF
TGTGCCACCAGCAGAGATCAAAGTGCGGCAGGAGATAATGAAAAACTGTTTTTT
>NA|TRBJ1-3|TRBV27|NA
CASSAGAFSGNTIYF
TGTGCCAGCAGTGCAGGGGCCTTCTCTGGAAACACCATATATTTT
>NA|TRBJ1-6|TRBV11-2|few
CASSPEAGLNSPLHF
TGTGCCAGCAGCCCTGAAGCAGGGCTGAATTCACCCCTCCACTTT
>TRBD1|TRBJ1-4|TRBV2|few
CASRGQGANEKLFF
TGTGCCAGCAGGGGACAGGGGGCCAATGAAAAACTGTTTTTT
>NA|TRBJ2-2|TRBV2|many
CASSLRAGNTGELFF
TGTGCCAGCAGCCTTCGAGCGGGGAACACCGGGGAGCTGTTTTTT
>TRBD2|TRBJ2-1|TRBV19|many
CASSIGGGAYNEQFF
TGTGCCAGTAGTATCGGCGGGGGGGCCTACAATGAGCAGTTCTTC
>NA|TRBJ1-2|TRBV29-1|NA
CSVAGAAGYTF
TGCAGCGTTGCAGGGGCTGCGGGCTACACCTTC
>NA|TRBJ1-2|TRBV15|NA
CATNTGASTNYGYTF
TGTGCCACCAACACGGGCGCCTCTACTAACTATGGCTACACCTTC
>TRBD2|TRBJ2-6|TRBV25-1|many
CASSLAGSSGANVLTF
TGTGCCAGCAGTTTAGCGGGTAGCTCTGGGGCCAACGTCCTGACTTTC
>NA|TRBJ2-7|TRBV7-2|few
CASSLQGGYEQYF
TGTGCCAGCAGCTTACAAGGGGGCTACGAGCAGTACTTC
>NA|TRBJ2-7|TRBV7-2|NA
CASSPDEVPYEQYF
TGTGCCAGCAGCCCCGATGAAGTTCCCTACGAGCAGTACTTC
>NA|TRBJ1-1|TRBV7-2|few
CASSSPQVNTEAFF
TGTGCCAGCAGCTCCCCCCAGGTGAACACTGAAGCTTTCTTT